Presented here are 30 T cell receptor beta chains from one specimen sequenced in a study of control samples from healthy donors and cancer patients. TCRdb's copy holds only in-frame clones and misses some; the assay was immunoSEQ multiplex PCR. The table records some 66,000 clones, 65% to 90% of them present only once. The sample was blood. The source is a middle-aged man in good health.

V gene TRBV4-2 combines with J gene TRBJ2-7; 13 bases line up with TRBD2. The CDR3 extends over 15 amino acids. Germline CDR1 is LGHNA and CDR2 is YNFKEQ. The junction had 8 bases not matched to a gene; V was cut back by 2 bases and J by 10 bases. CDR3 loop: CASSQPGTSGTPQYF. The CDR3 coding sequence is TGTGCCAGCAGCCAACCTGGGACTAGCGGGACCCCACAGTACTTC.

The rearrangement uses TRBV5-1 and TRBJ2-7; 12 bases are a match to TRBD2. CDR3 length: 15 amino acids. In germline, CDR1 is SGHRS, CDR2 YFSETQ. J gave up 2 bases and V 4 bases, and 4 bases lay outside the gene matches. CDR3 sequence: CASSTRLAGAYEQYF. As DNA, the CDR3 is TGCGCCAGCAGCACGAGACTAGCGGGGGCCTACGAGCAGTACTTC.

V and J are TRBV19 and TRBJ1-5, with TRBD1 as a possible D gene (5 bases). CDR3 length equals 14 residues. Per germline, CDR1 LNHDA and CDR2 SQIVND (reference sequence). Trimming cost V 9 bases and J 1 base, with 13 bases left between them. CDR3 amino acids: CASHQGRSNQPQHF. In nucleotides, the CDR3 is TGTGCCAGCCATCAGGGACGCAGCAATCAGCCCCAGCATTTT.

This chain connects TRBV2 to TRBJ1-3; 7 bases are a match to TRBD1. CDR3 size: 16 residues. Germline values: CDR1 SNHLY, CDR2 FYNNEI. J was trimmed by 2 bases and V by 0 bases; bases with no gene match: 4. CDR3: CASSEARRGPGNTIYF. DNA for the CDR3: TGTGCCAGCAGTGAAGCGCGAAGGGGGCCTGGAAACACCATATATTTT.

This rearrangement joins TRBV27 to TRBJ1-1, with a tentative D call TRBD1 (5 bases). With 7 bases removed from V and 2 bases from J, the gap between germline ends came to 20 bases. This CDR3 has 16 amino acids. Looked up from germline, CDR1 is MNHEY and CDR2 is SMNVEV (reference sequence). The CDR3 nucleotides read TGTGCCAGCACTGTCATCTCTGGGGCTAAAAACACTGAAGCTTTCTTT. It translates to CASTVISGAKNTEAFF.

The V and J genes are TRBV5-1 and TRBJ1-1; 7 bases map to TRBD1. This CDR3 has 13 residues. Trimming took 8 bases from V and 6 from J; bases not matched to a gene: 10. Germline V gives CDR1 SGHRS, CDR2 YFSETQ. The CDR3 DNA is TGCGCCAGTAGAATAACAGGGGTGGCTGAAGCTTTCTTT. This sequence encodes CASRITGVAEAFF.

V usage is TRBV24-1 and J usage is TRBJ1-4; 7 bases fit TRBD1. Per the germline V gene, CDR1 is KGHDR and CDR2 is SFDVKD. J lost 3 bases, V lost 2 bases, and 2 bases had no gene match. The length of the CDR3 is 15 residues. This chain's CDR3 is CATSDSRGANEKLFF. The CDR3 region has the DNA TGTGCCACCAGTGATTCCAGGGGGGCTAATGAAAAACTGTTTTTT.

The CDR3 loop reads CASSQELDSGYTF. DNA of the CDR3: TGCGCCAGCAGCCAAGAATTGGACAGTGGCTACACCTTC. The chain links TRBV4-3 to TRBJ1-2; maybe TRBD1 (6 bases). The germline CDR1 and CDR2 sequences are LGHNA and YSLEER. Trimming left V 0 bases short and J 7 bases short, with 9 bases between. The length of the CDR3 is 13 residues.

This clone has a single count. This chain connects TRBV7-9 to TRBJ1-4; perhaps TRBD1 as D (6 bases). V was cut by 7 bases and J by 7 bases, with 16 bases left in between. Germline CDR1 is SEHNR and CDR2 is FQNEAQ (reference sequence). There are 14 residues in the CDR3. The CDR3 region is CASTPGQGSEKLFF. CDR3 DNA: TGTGCCAGCACCCCCGGTCAGGGGAGTGAAAAACTGTTTTTT.

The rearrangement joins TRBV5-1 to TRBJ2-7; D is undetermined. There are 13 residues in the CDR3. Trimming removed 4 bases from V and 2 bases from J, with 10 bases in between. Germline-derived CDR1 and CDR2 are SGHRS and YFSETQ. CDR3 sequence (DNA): TGCGCCAGCAGCGGTGACCCTACCTACGAGCAGTACTTC. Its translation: CASSGDPTYEQYF.

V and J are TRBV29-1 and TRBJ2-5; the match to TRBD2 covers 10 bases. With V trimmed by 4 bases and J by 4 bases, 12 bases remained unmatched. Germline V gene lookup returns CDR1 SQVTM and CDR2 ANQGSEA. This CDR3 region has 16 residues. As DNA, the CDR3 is TGCAGCGTTGGGGATCTAGCGGGGGTGGCGGGAGAGACCCAGTACTTC. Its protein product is CSVGDLAGVAGETQYF.

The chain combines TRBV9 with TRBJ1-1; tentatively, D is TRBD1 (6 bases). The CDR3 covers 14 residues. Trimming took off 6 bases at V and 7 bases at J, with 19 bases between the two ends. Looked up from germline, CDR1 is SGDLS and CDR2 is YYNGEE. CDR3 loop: CASNKVTGKLEAFF. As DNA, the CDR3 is TGTGCCAGCAACAAAGTGACAGGTAAACTTGAAGCTTTCTTT.

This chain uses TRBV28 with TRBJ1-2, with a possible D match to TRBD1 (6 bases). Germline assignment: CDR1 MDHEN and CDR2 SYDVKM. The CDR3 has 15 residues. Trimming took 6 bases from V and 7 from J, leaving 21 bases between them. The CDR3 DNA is TGTGCCAGCAGAGATCGCAGGGGCCTTTACGCTGGCTACACCTTC. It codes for CASRDRRGLYAGYTF.

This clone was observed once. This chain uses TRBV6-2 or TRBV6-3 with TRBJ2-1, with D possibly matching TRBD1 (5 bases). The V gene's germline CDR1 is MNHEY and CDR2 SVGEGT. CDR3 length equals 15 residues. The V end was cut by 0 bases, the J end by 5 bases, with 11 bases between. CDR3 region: CASSYSWGSDNEQFF. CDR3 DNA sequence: TGTGCCAGCAGTTACTCTTGGGGCTCGGACAATGAGCAGTTCTTC.

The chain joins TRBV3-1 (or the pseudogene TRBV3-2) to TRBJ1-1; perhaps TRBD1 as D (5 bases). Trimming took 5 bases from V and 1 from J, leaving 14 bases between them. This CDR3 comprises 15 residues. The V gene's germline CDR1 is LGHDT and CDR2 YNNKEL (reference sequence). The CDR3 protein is CASSWRGGENTEAFF. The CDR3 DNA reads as TGTGCCAGCAGCTGGCGGGGCGGCGAGAACACTGAAGCTTTCTTT.

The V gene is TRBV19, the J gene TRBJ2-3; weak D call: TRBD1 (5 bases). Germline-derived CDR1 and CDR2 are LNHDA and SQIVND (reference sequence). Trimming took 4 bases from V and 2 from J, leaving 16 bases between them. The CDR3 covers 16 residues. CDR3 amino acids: CASSTQGPPSTDTQYF. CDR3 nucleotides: TGTGCCAGTAGTACGCAGGGTCCACCTTCCACAGATACGCAGTATTTT.

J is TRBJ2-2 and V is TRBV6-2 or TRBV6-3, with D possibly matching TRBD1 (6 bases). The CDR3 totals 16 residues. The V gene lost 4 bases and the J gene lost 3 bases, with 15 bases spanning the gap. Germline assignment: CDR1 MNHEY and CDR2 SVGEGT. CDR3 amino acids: CASSSPGTHHTGELFF. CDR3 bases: TGTGCCAGCAGTTCACCCGGGACACACCACACCGGGGAGCTGTTTTTT.

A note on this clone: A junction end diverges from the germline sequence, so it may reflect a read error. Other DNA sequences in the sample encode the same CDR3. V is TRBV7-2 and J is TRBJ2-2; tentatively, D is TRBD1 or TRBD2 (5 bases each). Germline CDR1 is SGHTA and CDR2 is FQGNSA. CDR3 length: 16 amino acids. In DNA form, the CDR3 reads TGTGCCAGTAGCTCGTCGAGGGGCACGAACACCGGGGAGCTGTTTTTT. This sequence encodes CASSSSRGTNTGELFF. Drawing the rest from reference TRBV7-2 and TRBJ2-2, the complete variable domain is GAGVSQSPSNKVTEKGKDVELRCDPISGHTALYWYRQSLGQGLEFLIYFQGNSAPDKSGLPSDRFSAERTGGSVSTLTIQRTQQEDSAVYLCASSSSRGTNTGELFFGEGSRLTVL.

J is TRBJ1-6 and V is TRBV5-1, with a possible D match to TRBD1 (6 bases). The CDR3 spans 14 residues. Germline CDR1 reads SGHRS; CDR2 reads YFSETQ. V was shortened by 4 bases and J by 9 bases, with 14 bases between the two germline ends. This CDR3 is CASSIGQSGSPLHF. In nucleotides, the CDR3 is TGCGCCAGCAGCATTGGACAGTCGGGTTCACCCCTCCACTTT.

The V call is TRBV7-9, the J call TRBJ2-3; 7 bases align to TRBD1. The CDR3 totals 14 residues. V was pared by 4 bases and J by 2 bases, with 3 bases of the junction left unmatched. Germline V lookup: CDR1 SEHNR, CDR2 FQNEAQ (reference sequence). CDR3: CASSWGQFTDTQYF. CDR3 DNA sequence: TGTGCCAGCAGCTGGGGACAGTTCACAGATACGCAGTATTTT.

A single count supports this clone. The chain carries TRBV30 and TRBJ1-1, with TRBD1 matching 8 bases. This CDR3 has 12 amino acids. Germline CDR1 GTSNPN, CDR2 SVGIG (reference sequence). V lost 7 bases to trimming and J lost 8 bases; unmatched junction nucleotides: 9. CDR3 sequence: CASTGAVVEAFF. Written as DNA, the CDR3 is TGTGCCTCGACAGGGGCGGTGGTAGAAGCTTTCTTT.

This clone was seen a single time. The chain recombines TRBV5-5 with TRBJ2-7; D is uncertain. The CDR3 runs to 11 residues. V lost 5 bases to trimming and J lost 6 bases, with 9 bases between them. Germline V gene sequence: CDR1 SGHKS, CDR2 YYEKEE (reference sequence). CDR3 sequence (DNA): TGTGCCAGCAGGGAGAGCTTCGAGCAGTACTTC. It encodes CASRESFEQYF.

In DNA, the CDR3 is TGTGCCAGTAGTGCCCACAGGGGCCAGCCCCAGCATTTT. Amino acid sequence: CASSAHRGQPQHF. The chain combines TRBV19 with TRBJ1-5, with 7 bases fitting TRBD1. Germline CDR1 reads LNHDA; CDR2 reads SQIVND (reference sequence). The V gene end was trimmed by 5 bases and the J gene end by 7 bases; junction bases not matched to a gene: 5. This CDR3 region has 13 residues.

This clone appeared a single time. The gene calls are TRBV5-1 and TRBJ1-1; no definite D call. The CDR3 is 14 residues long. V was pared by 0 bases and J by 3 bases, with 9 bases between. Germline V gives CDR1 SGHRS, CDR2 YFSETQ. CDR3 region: CASSLGYRDTEAFF. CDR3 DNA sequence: TGCGCCAGCAGCTTGGGGTATCGGGACACTGAAGCTTTCTTT.

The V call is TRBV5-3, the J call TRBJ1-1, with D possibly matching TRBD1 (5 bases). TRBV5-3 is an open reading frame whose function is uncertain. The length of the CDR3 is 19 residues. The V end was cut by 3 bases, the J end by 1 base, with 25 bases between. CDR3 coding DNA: TGTGCCAGAAGCTCATACCGCAACTCAGGGAGGATTAGGAACACTGAAGCTTTCTTT. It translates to CARSSYRNSGRIRNTEAFF.

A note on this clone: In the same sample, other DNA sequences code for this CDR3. The CDR3 is CASSLGGGSYEQYF. The CDR3, as DNA: TGCGCCAGCAGCTTGGGCGGGGGGAGCTACGAGCAGTACTTC. The V and J genes are TRBV5-1 and TRBJ2-7; 8 bases line up with TRBD2. Trimming removed 0 bases from V and 3 bases from J; junction bases left unmatched: 2. The CDR3 is 14 residues long. The germline gives CDR1 SGHRS, CDR2 YFSETQ.

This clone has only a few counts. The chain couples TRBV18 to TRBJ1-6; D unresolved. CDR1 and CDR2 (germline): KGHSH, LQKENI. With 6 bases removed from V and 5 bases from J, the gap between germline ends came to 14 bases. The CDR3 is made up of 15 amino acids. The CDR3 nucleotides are TGTGCCAGCTCGAAGGGCCGGCAGGATAATTCACCCCTCCACTTT. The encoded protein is CASSKGRQDNSPLHF.

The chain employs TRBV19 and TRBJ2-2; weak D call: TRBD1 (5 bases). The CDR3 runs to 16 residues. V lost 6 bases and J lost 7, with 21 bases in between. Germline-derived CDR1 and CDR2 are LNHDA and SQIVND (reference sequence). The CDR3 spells CASRATDVTLFGELFF. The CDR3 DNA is TGTGCCAGTAGGGCGACAGACGTTACATTATTCGGGGAGCTGTTTTTT.

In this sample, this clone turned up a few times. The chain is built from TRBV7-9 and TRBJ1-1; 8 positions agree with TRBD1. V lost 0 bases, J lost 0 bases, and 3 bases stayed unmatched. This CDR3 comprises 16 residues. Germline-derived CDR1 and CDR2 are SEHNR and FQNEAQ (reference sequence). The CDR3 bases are TGTGCCAGCAGCTTAGCTGAGACAGGGGTGAACACTGAAGCTTTCTTT. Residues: CASSLAETGVNTEAFF.

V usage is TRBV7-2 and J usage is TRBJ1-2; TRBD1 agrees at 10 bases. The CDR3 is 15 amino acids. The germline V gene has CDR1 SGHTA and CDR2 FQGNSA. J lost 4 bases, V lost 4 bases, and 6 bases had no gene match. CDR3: CASSSDRGSFYGYTF. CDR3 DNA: TGTGCCAGCAGCTCGGACAGGGGGTCATTCTATGGCTACACCTTC.